The rows below give T cell receptor beta chains drawn from one sample of a study of OX40 agonist ivuxolimab in advanced cancers. Clones were read by immunoSEQ multiplex PCR, and TCRdb kept only the in-frame ones, dropping some. The sample includes about 23,000 clones, roughly three quarters of them seen just once. The source material was CD4+ or CD8+ T cells sorted from blood, sampled in a trial of the OX40 agonist ivuxolimab. The receptors come from an adult with an advanced solid tumor such as melanoma, head and neck, liver or kidney cancer. The CDR3 runs from the conserved cysteine through the conserved F or W. D genes are given only for firm matches. A row's size may be missing; if present it is once, few, many or a size class.

>TRBJ1-1|.|TRBV6-5|.
CASTSGTLDTEAFF
TGTGCCAGCACCTCGGGGACTCTGGACACTGAAGCTTTCTTT
>TRBJ1-2|.|TRBV11-2|.
CASSPSAGWGYGYTF
TGTGCCAGCAGCCCCTCGGCAGGGTGGGGCTATGGCTACACCTTC
>TRBJ1-1|.|TRBV11-2|.
CASSQTENTEAFF
TGTGCCAGCAGCCAAACAGAGAACACTGAAGCTTTCTTT
>TRBJ2-3|.|TRBV9|.
CASSPPGEGTDTQYF
TGTGCCAGCAGCCCGCCGGGGGAGGGCACAGATACGCAGTATTTT
>TRBJ2-5|TRBD2|TRBV30|once
CAWVTSGGGSTQYF
TGTGCCTGGGTGACTAGCGGGGGGGGATCGACCCAGTACTTC
>TRBJ2-5|TRBD2|TRBV6-6|few
CASSVQGSGVKETQYF
TGTGCCAGCAGTGTCCAGGGTAGCGGGGTAAAGGAGACCCAGTACTTC
>TRBJ1-1|.|TRBV28|.
CASSTYQDGLGF
TGTGCCAGCAGTACGTACCAGGACGGTTTGGGCTTT
>TRBJ2-2|.|TRBV2|few
CASSRGRTRGGELFF
TGTGCCAGCAGTAGGGGCCGAACCCGGGGCGGGGAGCTGTTTTTT
>TRBJ1-1|TRBD1|TRBV6-1|.
CASSGRTGDTEAFF
TGTGCCAGCAGTGGGAGGACAGGGGACACTGAAGCTTTCTTT
>TRBJ1-5|TRBD1|TRBV19|.
CASMGQGFGKWLAPQHF
TGTGCCAGTATGGGACAGGGGTTTGGGAAGTGGTTGGCGCCCCAGCATTTT
>TRBJ2-7|.|TRBV18|.
CASSLTSGEEQYF
TGTGCCAGCTCACTCACATCAGGGGAAGAGCAGTACTTC
>TRBJ1-4|TRBD1|TRBV7-2|.
CASSLGDRDNEKLFF
TGTGCCAGCAGCTTAGGGGACAGGGATAATGAAAAACTGTTTTTT
>TRBJ2-7|.|TRBV10-3|.
CAISKTGNYEQYF
TGTGCCATCAGTAAGACTGGGAACTACGAGCAGTACTTC
>TRBJ1-2|.|TRBV9|.
CASSVEEGRGYGYTF
TGTGCCAGCAGCGTAGAGGAGGGCCGAGGGTATGGCTACACCTTC
>TRBJ2-1|.|TRBV5-4|few
CASSPGQPELSSYNEQFF
TGTGCCAGCAGCCCGGGACAACCCGAATTGAGCTCCTACAATGAGCAGTTCTTC
>TRBJ1-5|.|TRBV4-1|.
CASSRQETSNQPQHF
TGCGCCAGCAGCCGACAGGAGACTAGCAATCAGCCCCAGCATTTT
>TRBJ1-5|.|TRBV7-2|.
CASSLGFRGISNQPQHF
TGTGCCAGCAGCTTAGGTTTCCGAGGAATTAGCAATCAGCCCCAGCATTTT
>TRBJ2-1|TRBD2|TRBV7-2|once
CASSLVGAGATGYNEQFF
TGTGCCAGCAGCTTAGTAGGAGCGGGAGCCACAGGTTACAATGAGCAGTTCTTC
>TRBJ2-5|TRBD2|TRBV11-2|.
CASTTGLAGKTQYF
TGTGCCAGCACCACAGGACTAGCGGGGAAGACCCAGTACTTC
>TRBJ2-5|.|TRBV7-8|.
CASSLGTGYLRGTQYF
TGTGCCAGCAGCTTAGGGACGGGGTACCTTCGGGGGACCCAGTACTTC
>TRBJ1-2|.|TRBV21-1|.
CASSNAIYRKTYGYTF
TGTGCCAGCAGCAATGCGATCTACAGAAAGACCTATGGCTACACCTTC
>TRBJ2-1|.|TRBV11-3|.
CASSPKEARDNEQFF
TGTGCCAGCAGCCCAAAGGAGGCACGGGACAATGAGCAGTTCTTC
>TRBJ1-4|.|TRBV7-9|.
CASSLEGEKLFF
TGTGCCAGCAGCTTAGAGGGGGAAAAACTGTTTTTT
>TRBJ2-7|TRBD1|TRBV19|.
CASSQDRGGSYEQYF
TGTGCCAGTAGCCAGGACAGGGGAGGATCCTACGAGCAGTACTTC
>TRBJ2-1|TRBD2|TRBV12-5|.
CASGSTGTSSNEQFF
TGTGCTAGTGGTTCGACCGGGACTAGTTCCAATGAGCAGTTCTTC
>TRBJ2-1|TRBD2|TRBV7-6|once
CASSRTSGVGEHEQFF
TGTGCCAGCAGCAGGACTAGCGGGGTTGGGGAGCATGAGCAGTTCTTC
>TRBJ1-2|TRBD1|TRBV18|.
CASSPDRAGYTF
TGTGCCAGCTCACCGGACAGGGCTGGCTACACCTTC
>TRBJ2-7|.|TRBV7-9|.
CASSLRLVEQYF
TGTGCCAGCAGCCTCAGACTAGTCGAGCAGTACTTC
>TRBJ2-1|.|TRBV7-9|.
CASRDGGPHNEQFF
TGTGCCAGCAGAGACGGAGGACCCCACAATGAGCAGTTCTTC
>TRBJ2-1|TRBD2|TRBV11-2|.
CASSFTSERVEQFF
TGTGCCAGCAGCTTCACTAGCGAACGTGTTGAGCAGTTCTTC
>TRBJ2-7|TRBD2|TRBV10-2|.
CASGRDPSYEQYF
TGCGCCAGCGGGAGGGACCCCTCCTACGAGCAGTACTTC
>TRBJ2-6|.|TRBV19|.
CASSPQISGANVLTF
TGTGCCAGTAGTCCACAGATCTCTGGGGCCAACGTCCTGACTTTC
>TRBJ2-1|.|TRBV18|.
CASSPPKDTELYNEQFF
TGTGCCAGCTCACCACCGAAAGACACCGAGCTTTACAATGAGCAGTTCTTC
>TRBJ2-7|.|TRBV10-3|.
CAISNRDGTYEQYF
TGTGCCATCAGTAACCGGGACGGAACCTACGAGCAGTACTTC
>TRBJ1-3|.|TRBV11-2|.
CASSLDRAEVGNTIYF
TGTGCCAGCAGCTTAGATCGGGCTGAGGTCGGAAACACCATATATTTT
>TRBJ2-5|TRBD2|TRBV5-4|.
CASSSGLAQETQYF
TGTGCCAGCAGCTCCGGACTAGCGCAAGAGACCCAGTACTTC
>TRBJ1-4|.|TRBV15|.
CATSRDLGEKLFF
TGTGCCACCAGCAGAGATTTGGGGGAAAAACTGTTTTTT
>TRBJ1-4|.|TRBV7-2|.
CASSLREGLGNEKLFF
TGTGCCAGCAGCTTACGTGAGGGGCTAGGGAATGAAAAACTGTTTTTT
>TRBJ1-5|.|TRBV19|.
CASNPRDSNQPQHF
TGTGCCAGTAACCCCCGGGATAGCAATCAGCCCCAGCATTTT
>TRBJ1-2|.|TRBV18|.
CASSPAGDNYGYTF
TGTGCCAGCTCACCGGCAGGGGATAACTATGGCTACACCTTC
>TRBJ1-3|.|TRBV29-1|.
CSVMVPGNTIYF
TGCAGCGTTATGGTCCCTGGAAACACCATATATTTT
>TRBJ2-1|TRBD2|TRBV30|.
CAWSLLAGGPSEQFF
TGTGCCTGGAGCCTACTAGCGGGGGGGCCGAGCGAGCAGTTCTTC
>TRBJ2-2|.|TRBV30|once
CAWSVEGIGTGELFF
TGTGCCTGGAGTGTAGAGGGGATTGGGACCGGGGAGCTGTTTTTT
>TRBJ2-1|.|TRBV7-8|once
CASSLGTSLPNEQFF
TGTGCCAGCAGCTTAGGAACTAGCCTTCCAAATGAGCAGTTCTTC
>TRBJ1-1|.|TRBV19|few
CASSIVLWTEAFF
TGTGCCAGTAGTATCGTCTTATGGACTGAAGCTTTCTTT
>TRBJ2-1|TRBD2|TRBV27|.
CASSSRTSGGKNNEQFF
TGTGCCAGCAGTTCCCGGACTAGCGGGGGGAAGAACAATGAGCAGTTCTTC
>TRBJ2-5|.|TRBV2|.
CASGLGQETQYF
TGTGCCAGCGGACTGGGGCAAGAGACCCAGTACTTC
>TRBJ2-7|TRBD1|TRBV5-4|once
CASILPGQGSYEQYF
TGTGCCAGCATCCTACCGGGACAGGGCTCCTACGAGCAGTACTTC
>TRBJ2-5|.|TRBV15|.
CATSSAGTRGETQYF
TGTGCCACCAGCAGTGCCGGGACGAGGGGGGAGACCCAGTACTTC
>TRBJ2-4|TRBD1|TRBV4-1|.
CASSQVNRGAKNIQYF
TGCGCCAGCAGCCAAGTTAACAGGGGAGCCAAAAACATTCAGTACTTC
>TRBJ2-5|.|TRBV28|.
CASSLQGETQYF
TGTGCCAGCAGTTTGCAGGGGGAGACCCAGTACTTC
>TRBJ2-4|.|TRBV2|.
CASSEGSFIQYF
TGTGCCAGCAGTGAAGGCAGTTTTATTCAGTACTTC
>TRBJ2-1|.|TRBV7-3|.
CASSPAPASSYNEQFF
TGTGCCAGCAGCCCCGCTCCGGCCAGCTCCTACAATGAGCAGTTCTTC
>TRBJ2-7|TRBD1|TRBV19|.
CASSLGTGIRYEQYF
TGTGCCAGTAGTCTCGGGACAGGGATCCGATACGAGCAGTACTTC